The 18 T cell receptor beta chains below come from one sample, sequenced in a study of T cell repertoires in ileal Crohn's disease. Profiling relied on immunoSEQ multiplex PCR, and the TCRdb table lists in-frame clones only, not all of them. The sample carries over 5,500 clones, under 85% recorded once. The sequenced material came from ileal tissue. All receptors come from an adult with Crohn's disease.

The chain recombines TRBV10-3 with TRBJ1-5; D ambiguous. Germline assignment: CDR1 ENHRY and CDR2 SYGVKD. Trimming shortened V by 10 bases and J by 5 bases, and 21 bases separated the two germline ends. The CDR3 is made up of 15 amino acids. In DNA, the CDR3 is TGTGCCACCCTTGAGCGGGCAGATGGATATCAGCCCCAGCATTTT. Translation: CATLERADGYQPQHF.

The genes are TRBV25-1 and TRBJ2-2; D gene unclear. CDR3 length equals 14 residues. Trimming left V 5 bases short and J 0 bases short, with 7 bases between. Germline lookup yields CDR1 MGHDK and CDR2 SYGVNS. DNA of the CDR3: TGTGCCAGCAGTTTCAGCTCGAACACCGGGGAGCTGTTTTTT. Amino acids: CASSFSSNTGELFF.

The V and J genes are TRBV30 and TRBJ2-7; D tentatively fits TRBD1 or TRBD2 (6 bases each). There are 13 residues in the CDR3. Trimming removed 4 bases at V and 2 bases at J, with 12 bases between. CDR1 and CDR2 from the germline V gene are GTSNPN and SVGIG (reference sequence). CDR3 sequence reads: CAWKEEGAYEQYF. The CDR3 coding sequence is TGTGCCTGGAAAGAGGAGGGGGCCTACGAGCAGTACTTC. Looking up the rest from reference TRBV30 and TRBJ2-7 gives the full variable domain: SQTIHQWPATLVQPVGSPLSLECTVEGTSNPNLYWYRQAAGRGLQLLFYSVGIGQISSEVPQNLSASRPQDRQFILSSKKLLLSDSGFYLCAWKEEGAYEQYFGPGTRLTVT.

This rearrangement joins TRBV4-2 to TRBJ2-5; 9 nucleotides line up with TRBD1. Germline V CDR1 and CDR2: LGHNA, YNFKEQ. The CDR3 spans 16 residues. The V gene end was trimmed by 1 base and the J gene end by 5 bases; junction bases not matched to a gene: 8. CDR3 residues: CASSQVSTGGAETQYF. The CDR3 DNA is TGTGCCAGCAGCCAAGTCTCCACAGGGGGCGCGGAGACCCAGTACTTC.

The genes are TRBV5-6 and TRBJ1-1; 7 bases agree with TRBD1. CDR3 length: 13 residues. CDR1 and CDR2 from the germline V gene are SGHDT and YYEEEE. V shed 0 bases, J shed 10 bases, and the junction held 6 bases outside the gene matches. The CDR3 loop reads CASSLAQGHAAFF. DNA for the CDR3: TGTGCCAGCAGCTTGGCACAGGGGCATGCAGCTTTCTTT.

This sequence joins TRBV4-1 and TRBJ2-1; 12 bases align to TRBD2. The junction had 1 base not matched to a gene; V was cut back by 1 base and J by 0 bases. This CDR3 spans 17 amino acids. Germline V gene lookup returns CDR1 MGHRA and CDR2 YSYEKL. CDR3 nucleotide sequence: TGCGCCAGCAGCCAAGGACTAGCGGGGGTCTCCTACAATGAGCAGTTCTTC. As protein: CASSQGLAGVSYNEQFF.

Points on this clone: One end of the junction fails to match germline, which may point to a read error. The rearrangement uses TRBV29-1 and TRBJ2-7; the match to TRBD1 covers 9 bases. This CDR3 spans 11 amino acids. Germline V CDR1 and CDR2: SQVTM, ANQGSEA. The CDR3, as DNA: TGCAGCGACCGTTATAACAGGGGGCCCGGCTTC. It yields the protein CSDRYNRGPGF.

The J gene is TRBJ2-7, the V gene TRBV5-1; D unclear. Between the trimmed V and J ends, which lost 2 bases and 3 bases, there was a span of 12 bases. Germline V gene sequence: CDR1 SGHRS, CDR2 YFSETQ. The CDR3 is made up of 14 amino acids. The CDR3 protein is CASSLLVQNYEQYF. In DNA, the CDR3 is TGCGCCAGCAGCTTATTAGTACAAAACTACGAGCAGTACTTC. Filled out from reference TRBV5-1 and TRBJ2-7, the complete variable domain reads KAGVTQTPRYLIKTRGQQVTLSCSPISGHRSVSWYQQTPGQGLQFLFEYFSETQRNKGNFPGRFSGRQFSNSRSEMNVSTLELGDSALYLCASSLLVQNYEQYFGPGTRLTVT.

CDR3 in amino acids: CASSQDWAYPDSGNTIYF. The CDR3 nucleotides read TGTGCCAGCAGCCAAGATTGGGCGTACCCAGACTCTGGAAACACCATATATTTT. V gene TRBV4-2 combines with J gene TRBJ1-3; D gene ambiguous. The V gene lost 0 bases and the J gene lost 0 bases, with 15 bases spanning the gap. This CDR3 spans 18 amino acids. Germline CDR1 reads LGHNA; CDR2 reads YNFKEQ.

The genes are TRBV19 and TRBJ2-3, with D unclear. This CDR3 spans 11 amino acids. V lost 6 bases to trimming and J lost 2 bases, with 3 bases between them. The V gene's germline CDR1 is LNHDA and CDR2 SQIVND (reference sequence). The CDR3 DNA reads TGTGCCAGTAGGACCACAGATACGCAGTATTTT. Encoded protein: CASRTTDTQYF.

CDR3 sequence (DNA): TGTGCCAGCAGTGAGCTTGCAGGGGGTACCACAGATACGCAGTATTTT. Translating gives CASSELAGGTTDTQYF. The chain uses TRBV6-1 and TRBJ2-3; 7 bases agree with TRBD1. The CDR3 has 16 amino acids. The V and J ends lost 3 bases and 2 bases, in that order; junction bases with no gene match: 8. CDR1 and CDR2 from the germline V gene are MNHNS and SASEGT.

The CDR3 region has the DNA TGTGCCAGCAGTTTAGGGACAGATACGGTCTACGAGCAGTACTTC. It translates to CASSLGTDTVYEQYF. The chain carries TRBV27 and TRBJ2-7; 7 nucleotides match TRBD1. Germline V gene lookup returns CDR1 MNHEY and CDR2 SMNVEV (reference sequence). CDR3 size: 15 residues. The V gene end was trimmed by 2 bases and the J gene end by 3 bases; junction bases not matched to a gene: 7.

The chain couples TRBV5-1 to TRBJ2-7; tentatively, D is TRBD1 (6 bases). Trimming left V 7 bases short and J 1 base short, with 12 bases between. Germline loops: CDR1 SGHRS, CDR2 YFSETQ. The CDR3 is 13 residues long. CDR3 coding DNA: TGCGCCAGCGGTCGAGGGGGTTCCTACGAGCAGTACTTC. The encoded protein is CASGRGGSYEQYF.

In this sample, this clone is medium-sized. Here the CDR3 reads CASSLWGDYGYTF. CDR3 sequence (DNA): TGTGCCAGCAGCTTATGGGGGGATTATGGCTACACCTTC. The rearrangement joins TRBV5-4 to TRBJ1-2; D is possibly TRBD1 (5 bases). Trimming shortened V by 2 bases and J by 5 bases, and 10 bases separated the two germline ends. Germline assignment: CDR1 SGHNT and CDR2 YYREEE (reference sequence). This CDR3 spans 13 amino acids. Full variable domain (rest looked up from reference TRBV5-4 and TRBJ1-2): ETGVTQSPTHLIKTRGQQVTLRCSSQSGHNTVSWYQQALGQGPQFIFQYYREEENGRGNFPPRFSGLQFPNYSSELNVNALELDDSALYLCASSLWGDYGYTFGSGTRLTVV.

The rearrangement links TRBV5-4 to TRBJ2-1, with 12 bases aligning to TRBD2. CDR1 SGHNT and CDR2 YYREEE come from the germline V gene (reference sequence). The CDR3 spans 15 residues. Trimming took 5 bases from V and 7 from J; bases not matched to a gene: 7. In nucleotides, the CDR3 is TGTGCCAGCAGTTTCACTAGCGGGAGGCGGAATGAGCAGTTCTTC. Protein sequence: CASSFTSGRRNEQFF.

The gene calls are TRBV6-5 and TRBJ1-2; 8 nucleotides agree with TRBD1. The CDR3 extends over 12 amino acids. The germline V gene has CDR1 MNHEY and CDR2 SVGAGI. With 6 bases clipped from V and 5 bases from J, the junction kept 2 bases outside the gene matches. In DNA, the CDR3 is TGTGCCAGCAGCGGACAGGGTTATGGCTACACCTTC. Amino acid sequence: CASSGQGYGYTF.

The chain links TRBV21-1 to TRBJ1-5; TRBD1 was called by the table and not checked on the DNA. TRBV21-1 is a recognized pseudogene. This CDR3 region has 14 residues. Written as DNA, the CDR3 is TGTGCCAGCAGCAGTACAGGGGGGGATCAGCCCCAGCATTTT. The encoded protein is CASSSTGGDQPQHF.

The chain is built from TRBV7-9 and TRBJ2-2; D gene uncertain. V lost 5 bases and J 0 bases, leaving 10 bases between the germline ends. Germline V CDR1 and CDR2: SEHNR, FQNEAQ (reference sequence). The CDR3 extends over 15 amino acids. CDR3 amino acids: CASSPRTANTGELFF. In nucleotides, the CDR3 is TGTGCCAGCAGCCCACGGACCGCGAACACCGGGGAGCTGTTTTTT.